The 14 T cell receptor beta chains in this list originate from one sample, sequenced in a study of radiotherapy plus CTLA-4 blockade in lung cancer listed by TCRdb under 2018. The protocol used for the library was the immunoSEQ multiplex PCR assay. Sourced from immuneACCESS, this table was stored by TCRdb with only in-frame sequences that have V and J called. A share of the clones is absent; for the studies checked, an unresolved V gene accounts for under half, and the remainder has no known explanation. The sample table records about 72,000 clones; roughly 80% of these occur just once. The ten largest clones represent about 6.7% of the sample. Sequences were derived from peripheral blood, sampled from a patient treated with radiotherapy plus ipilimumab. The receptors stem from a human donor with non-small cell lung cancer who had a complete response to radiotherapy plus ipilimumab.

This clone was picked up one time. A read error may account for a junction end that differs from germline. The CDR3 here is CVSSPGTSVRTDTQYF. Written as DNA, the CDR3 is TGCGTCAGCAGCCCAGGGACTAGCGTACGCACAGATACGCAGTATTTT. The gene calls are TRBV5-1 and TRBJ2-3, with 10 bases that match TRBD2. CDR1 and CDR2 (germline): SGHRS, YFSETQ. CDR3 length equals 16 residues.

Here the CDR3 DNA reads TGCGCCAGCAGTGCAGGGGGCACAGATACGCAGTATTTT. It is translated as CASSAGGTDTQYF. This chain uses TRBV10-2 with TRBJ2-3; possible D gene TRBD1, 6 bases. Germline V gene data show CDR1 as WSHSY and CDR2 as SAAADI. Deletions cut 4 bases from V and 1 base from J, with 6 bases between. The CDR3 runs to 13 residues.

V and J are TRBV18 and TRBJ2-1; D perhaps matches TRBD1 (6 bases). Germline V lookup: CDR1 KGHSH, CDR2 LQKENI. The V gene lost 3 bases and the J gene lost 0 bases, with 9 bases spanning the gap. This CDR3 has 15 amino acids. The CDR3 protein is CASSPGQSSYNEQFF. The CDR3, as DNA: TGTGCCAGCTCACCCGGACAGAGCTCCTACAATGAGCAGTTCTTC. Looking up the rest from reference TRBV18 and TRBJ2-1 gives the full variable domain: NAGVMQNPRHLVRRRGQEARLRCSPMKGHSHVYWYRQLPEEGLKFMVYLQKENIIDESGMPKERFSAEFPKEGPSILRIQQVVRGDSAAYFCASSPGQSSYNEQFFGPGTRLTVL.

The chain employs TRBV2 and TRBJ1-4, with no clear D. Germline loops: CDR1 SNHLY, CDR2 FYNNEI. V lost 6 bases to trimming and J lost 0 bases, with 11 bases between them. This CDR3 has 15 residues. For the CDR3, the DNA is TGTGCCAGCAGGGGCAATGGGGCAACTAATGAAAAACTGTTTTTT. Protein: CASRGNGATNEKLFF.

CDR3 sequence reads: CASSQDSTMVEQYF. The DNA for the CDR3 is TGCGCCAGCAGCCAAGACAGTACGATGGTCGAGCAGTACTTC. The chain recombines TRBV4-3 with TRBJ2-7; D ambiguous. The CDR3 spans 14 residues. Germline CDR1 is LGHNA and CDR2 is YSLEER. Trimming stripped 0 bases from V and 6 bases from J, with 12 bases between.

The V call is TRBV5-4, the J call TRBJ2-7, with 9 nucleotides matching TRBD2. Unmatched junction bases numbered 9, after V lost 2 bases and J lost 6 bases. Per germline, CDR1 SGHNT and CDR2 YYREEE (reference sequence). The length of the CDR3 is 15 residues. In nucleotides, the CDR3 is TGTGCCAGCAGCTTACTAGCGGGCCGGGGGGGCGAGCAGTACTTC. Its protein product is CASSLLAGRGGEQYF.

The count of this clone is one. The chain combines TRBV4-3 with TRBJ1-4; D remains ambiguous. The CDR3 is 16 residues long. The germline CDR1 and CDR2 sequences are LGHNA and YSLEER. Trimming took 0 bases from V and 1 from J, leaving 9 bases between them. CDR3 DNA: TGCGCCAGCAGCCAAGATCTCCGGGGAACTAATGAAAAACTGTTTTTT. It codes for CASSQDLRGTNEKLFF.

V usage is TRBV5-6 and J usage is TRBJ1-1; 9 positions match TRBD1. Germline V gives CDR1 SGHDT, CDR2 YYEEEE. The CDR3 totals 18 residues. The ends lost 1 base at V and 5 bases at J; junction bases unmatched: 15. The CDR3 coding sequence is TGTGCCAGCAGCTTGAGGGGTTACGGGACAGGGACAAGGACTGAAGCTTTCTTT. Translating it yields CASSLRGYGTGTRTEAFF.

This chain links TRBV11-2 with TRBJ2-2; D is undetermined. The V gene lost 0 bases and the J gene lost 1 base, with 3 bases spanning the gap. CDR1 SGHAT and CDR2 FQNNGV come from the germline V gene. The length of the CDR3 is 14 residues. As DNA, the CDR3 is TGTGCCAGCAGCTTAGAGCTGAACACCGGGGAGCTGTTTTTT. Amino acid sequence: CASSLELNTGELFF.

The chain joins TRBV6-1 to TRBJ1-2; D ambiguous. From germline, CDR1 is MNHNS and CDR2 SASEGT. This CDR3 has 13 amino acids. The V end was cut by 5 bases, the J end by 4 bases, with 11 bases between. CDR3: CASSFTASYGYTF. The CDR3 DNA reads as TGTGCCAGCAGTTTCACAGCTAGCTATGGCTACACCTTC.

V gene TRBV18 combines with J gene TRBJ2-5; weak D call: TRBD2 (5 bases). CDR3 length: 14 residues. The germline V gene encodes CDR1 KGHSH and CDR2 LQKENI. The ends were cut back, 2 bases at V and 5 bases at J, with 12 bases in the middle. CDR3 DNA: TGTGCCAGCTCACCAAAGGCTAGCACCGAGACCCAGTACTTC. Encoded protein: CASSPKASTETQYF.

The chain has TRBV7-9 and TRBJ2-3, with TRBD2 matching over 12 bases. The CDR3 spans 18 residues. Germline CDR1 SEHNR, CDR2 FQNEAQ (reference sequence). The V gene end was trimmed by 6 bases and the J gene end by 1 base; junction bases not matched to a gene: 11. For the CDR3, the DNA is TGTGCCAGCAGTCCTCTAGCGGGAGGGCCGGGAGGCACAGATACGCAGTATTTT. It codes for CASSPLAGGPGGTDTQYF. The complete variable domain, with remaining parts taken from reference TRBV7-9 and TRBJ2-3, reads DTGVSQNPRHKITKRGQNVTFRCDPISEHNRLYWYRQTLGQGPEFLTYFQNEAQLEKSRLLSDRFSAERPKGSFSTLEIQRTEQGDSAMYLCASSPLAGGPGGTDTQYFGPGTRLTVL.

The J gene is TRBJ1-4, the V gene TRBV30; D unclear. CDR1 and CDR2 from the germline V gene are GTSNPN and SVGIG (reference sequence). V was clipped by 2 bases and J by 7 bases, with 11 bases between them. The CDR3 runs 13 residues. The CDR3 DNA is TGTGCCTGGAGTTATAAACGGCTTGAAAAACTGTTTTTT. This sequence encodes CAWSYKRLEKLFF.

This clone was seen only a few times. This chain joins TRBV7-8 and TRBJ2-5, with D possibly being TRBD1 or TRBD2 (5 bases each). The CDR3 consists of 15 residues. The germline V gene has CDR1 SGHVS and CDR2 FQNEAQ. The V gene lost 3 bases and the J gene lost 1 base, with 12 bases spanning the gap. The CDR3 sequence: CASSFPRDRQETQYF. CDR3 bases: TGTGCCAGCAGCTTTCCTAGGGACCGCCAAGAGACCCAGTACTTC.